Included here is one TCR beta chain sequence, with context. What it binds is not known. Other DNA sequences from this sample encode an identical CDR3 as well. This record belongs to a study of graft-versus-host responses after intestinal transplantation. Across the whole study: Recipients obtained multivisceral, liver-intestinal, or isolated intestinal transplants.

The table came from immunoSEQ multiplex PCR; TCRdb's copy has only in-frame clones and leaves some out. This table has 96,000 or so clones, roughly nine tenths appearing once. This CDR3 spans 14 amino acids. Germline-derived CDR1 and CDR2 are SSHAT and FNYEAQ (reference sequence). The V and J ends lost 0 bases and 5 bases respectively, with 10 bases between them. Whole-study results and caveats: GvH clones appeared in recipient marrow, some first in ileum or blood. Graft-versus-host to host-versus-graft clonal ratios in allografts were high in patients with graft-donor T cell macrochimerism. Researchers found peak circulating GvH clone levels linked to early post-transplant HvG declines.

The receptor was isolated from a human donor who received an intestinal transplant. The chain uses TRBV7-7 and TRBJ2-5, with D possibly being TRBD2 (5 bases). This sample comprised unstimulated CD4+ T cells sorted from spleen or lymph node cells, obtained before intestinal transplant. The CDR3: CASSLAGVGETQYF. DNA of the CDR3: TGTGCCAGCAGCTTAGCGGGAGTGGGTGAGACCCAGTACTTC.